This section outlines one T cell receptor (beta chain) sequence together with its context. Its antigen is still unknown. V was pared by 5 bases and J by 1 base, with 12 bases between. CDR1 and CDR2 (germline): SGHKS, YYEKEE (reference sequence). The CDR3 loop spans 14 amino acids. Using quantitative 5'-RACE with molecular barcodes, the authors made TCR beta libraries. TCRdb ran MiXCR on the 5' RACE reads and lists one entry per CDR3 protein. In the table there are under 170,000 distinct CDR3 sequences, roughly 44% of which are singletons. This specimen belongs to a study of CD8 T cells in ankylosing spondylitis. General study points: Seemingly distinctive of ankylosing spondylitis blood was a TCR beta motif formed by eight highly homologous variants.

The clonotype originates from a male donor with ankylosing spondylitis. Sequenced input: synovial fluid, either unsorted or a sorted T cell fraction (not recorded which). The chain is built from TRBV5-5 and TRBJ1-1; unclear D gene. The CDR3 nucleotides read TGTGCCAGCAGACCGGGTTGGTGGAACACTGAAGCTTTCTTT. Protein: CASRPGWWNTEAFF.